These T cell receptor beta chains were read from a single sample in a study of blood T cell repertoires in COVID-19. TCRdb keeps only in-frame clones here, not all; method: immunoSEQ multiplex PCR. Of fewer than 500,000 clones listed, over 75% are singletons. The sequenced material came from PBMCs or T cells enriched from blood (not recorded which). The receptor set was obtained from a woman in her 30s with acute COVID-19. Each CDR3 is given with its conserved first and last residue. A D gene is named only where the DNA matches it firmly. A clone size is listed for some rows: how often the clone was seen (once, few, many), or a class if it is expanded.

once | TRBJ1-1 | TRBD1 | TRBV30 | TGTGCCTGGAGTGACCGGACAGGTGAAGCTTTCTTT | CAWSDRTGEAFF
many | TRBJ1-6 | . | TRBV10-1 | TGCGCCAGCAGTGACACCTATAATTCACCCCTCCACTTT | CASSDTYNSPLHF
. | TRBJ1-1 | . | TRBV5-6 | TGTGCCAGCAGCACTACAGGTCTCAACACTGAAGCTTTCTTT | CASSTTGLNTEAFF
. | TRBJ1-4 | . | TRBV3-1/TRBV3-2 | TGTGCCAGCAGTCCCGGTGGAGGGCTGAGGAAAAAACTGTTTTTT | CASSPGGGLRKKLFF
. | TRBJ2-3 | TRBD2 | TRBV3-1/TRBV3-2 | TGTGCCAGCAGCCAAATTGGGACTAGCGGCACAGATACGCAGTATTTT | CASSQIGTSGTDTQYF
. | TRBJ1-2 | . | TRBV5-1 | TGCGCCAGCAGCTTGGGGGGGCTACGTGGCTACACCTTC | CASSLGGLRGYTF
. | TRBJ1-1 | TRBD1 | TRBV6-5 | TGTGCCAGCAAACCGGGACAGCGGAACACTGAAGCTTTCTTT | CASKPGQRNTEAFF
. | TRBJ2-1 | TRBD2 | TRBV6-4 | TGTGCCAGCAGTGTTAGCGGGACCTACAATGAGCAGTTCTTC | CASSVSGTYNEQFF
. | TRBJ1-3 | TRBD1 | TRBV7-2 | TGTGCCAGCAGCTTAGCCGGGACAGTCACTGGAAACACCATATATTTT | CASSLAGTVTGNTIYF
. | TRBJ1-1 | . | TRBV7-9 | TGTGCCAGCAGCTTGGACAGGAACACTGAAGCTTTCTTT | CASSLDRNTEAFF